This T cell receptor beta chain was retrieved from a study of cytomegalovirus exposure and HLA in healthy donors. The PCR used 60 Vbeta and 13 Jbeta primers. Only in-frame clones appear in the TCRdb table, and some are missing; sequencing was by immunoSEQ multiplex PCR. The sample holds 140,000 or so clones; roughly 77% are singletons and the top ten take 1.5% to 2%. The CDR3 runs 16 residues. The V gene end was trimmed by 3 bases and the J gene end by 6 bases; junction bases not matched to a gene: 10. CDR1 is MGHDK and CDR2 is SYGVNS in the germline V gene. The gene calls are TRBV25-1 and TRBJ2-1, with 8 bases that match TRBD2. The sequence derives from a woman in her thirties in good health and CMV-seronegative. The sequenced material came from PBMCs. The CDR3 region is CASSDSPGLGPNEQFF. The CDR3 region has the DNA TGTGCCAGCAGTGATTCACCGGGACTAGGGCCCAATGAGCAGTTCTTC.